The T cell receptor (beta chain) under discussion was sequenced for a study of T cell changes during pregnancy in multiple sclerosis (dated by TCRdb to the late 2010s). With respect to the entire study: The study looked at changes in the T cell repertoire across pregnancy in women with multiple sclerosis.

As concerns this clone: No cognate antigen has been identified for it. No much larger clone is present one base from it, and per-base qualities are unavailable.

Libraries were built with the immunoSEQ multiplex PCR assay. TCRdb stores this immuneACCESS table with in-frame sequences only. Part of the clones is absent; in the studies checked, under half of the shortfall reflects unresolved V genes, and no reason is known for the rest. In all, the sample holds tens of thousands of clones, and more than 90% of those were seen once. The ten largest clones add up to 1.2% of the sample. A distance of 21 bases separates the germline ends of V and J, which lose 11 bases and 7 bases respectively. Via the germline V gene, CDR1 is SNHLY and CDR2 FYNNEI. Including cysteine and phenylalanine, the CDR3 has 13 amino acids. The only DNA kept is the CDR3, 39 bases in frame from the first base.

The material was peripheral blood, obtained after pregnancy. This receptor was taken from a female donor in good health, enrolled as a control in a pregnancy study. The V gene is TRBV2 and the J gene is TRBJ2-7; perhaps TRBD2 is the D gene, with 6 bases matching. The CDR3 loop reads CAGGTDSFTEQYF. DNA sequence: TGTGCCGGGGGGACTGACTCTTTTACGGAGCAGTACTTC.